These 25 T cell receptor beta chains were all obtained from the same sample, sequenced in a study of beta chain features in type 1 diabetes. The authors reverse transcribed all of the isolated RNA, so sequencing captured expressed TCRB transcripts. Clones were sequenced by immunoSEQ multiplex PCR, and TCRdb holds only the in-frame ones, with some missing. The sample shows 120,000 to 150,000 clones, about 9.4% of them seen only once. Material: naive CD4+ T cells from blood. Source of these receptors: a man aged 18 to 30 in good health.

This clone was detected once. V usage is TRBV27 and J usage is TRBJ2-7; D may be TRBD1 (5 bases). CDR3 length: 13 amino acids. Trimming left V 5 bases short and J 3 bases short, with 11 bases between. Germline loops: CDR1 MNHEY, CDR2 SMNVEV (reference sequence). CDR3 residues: CASSPTGFYEQYF. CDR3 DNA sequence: TGTGCCAGCAGTCCTACAGGATTCTACGAGCAGTACTTC.

The CDR3 DNA sequence: TGTGCCAGCAGTGATCCCGGACAGGGGGGTTACGAGCAGTACTTC. Translation gives CASSDPGQGGYEQYF. J is TRBJ2-7 and V is TRBV25-1; 10 bases fit TRBD1. CDR1 is MGHDK and CDR2 is SYGVNS in the germline V gene. This CDR3 comprises 15 residues. The V gene end was trimmed by 3 bases and the J gene end by 4 bases; junction bases not matched to a gene: 6.

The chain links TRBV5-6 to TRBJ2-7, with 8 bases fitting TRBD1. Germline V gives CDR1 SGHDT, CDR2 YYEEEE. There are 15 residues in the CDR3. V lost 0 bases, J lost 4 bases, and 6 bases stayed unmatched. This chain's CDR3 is CASSLGQGARYEQYF. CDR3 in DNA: TGTGCCAGCAGCTTGGGGCAGGGGGCGCGGTACGAGCAGTACTTC.

The CDR3 bases are TGTGCCAGCAGCCCGTACCAAGAGACCCAGTACTTC. Amino acids: CASSPYQETQYF. The gene calls are TRBV7-2 and TRBJ2-5; D gene unclear. Per germline, CDR1 SGHTA and CDR2 FQGNSA. This CDR3 is 12 amino acids long. Trimming removed 5 bases at V and 0 bases at J, with 4 bases between.

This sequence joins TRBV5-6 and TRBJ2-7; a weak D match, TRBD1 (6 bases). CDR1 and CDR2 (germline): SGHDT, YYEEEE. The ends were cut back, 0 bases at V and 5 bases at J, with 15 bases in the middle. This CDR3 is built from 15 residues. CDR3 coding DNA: TGTGCCAGCAGCTTGGTGGGACAAGGGACAAACGAGCAGTACTTC. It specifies CASSLVGQGTNEQYF.

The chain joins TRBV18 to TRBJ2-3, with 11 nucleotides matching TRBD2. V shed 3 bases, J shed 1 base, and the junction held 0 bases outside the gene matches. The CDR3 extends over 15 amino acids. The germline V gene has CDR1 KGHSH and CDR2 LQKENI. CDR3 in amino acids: CASSPTSGGTDTQYF. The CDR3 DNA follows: TGTGCCAGCTCACCGACTAGCGGGGGCACAGATACGCAGTATTTT. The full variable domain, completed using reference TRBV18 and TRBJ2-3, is NAGVMQNPRHLVRRRGQEARLRCSPMKGHSHVYWYRQLPEEGLKFMVYLQKENIIDESGMPKERFSAEFPKEGPSILRIQQVVRGDSAAYFCASSPTSGGTDTQYFGPGTRLTVL.

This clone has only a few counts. The DNA for the CDR3 is TGCGCCAGCCACCCCCGAACAGGGCCCACTGAAGCTTTCTTT. Translating gives CASHPRTGPTEAFF. V and J are TRBV5-1 and TRBJ1-1; a possible D gene is TRBD1 (6 bases). The germline V gene has CDR1 SGHRS and CDR2 YFSETQ. V shed 7 bases and J shed 4 bases, with 17 bases lying between them. This CDR3 contains 14 residues.

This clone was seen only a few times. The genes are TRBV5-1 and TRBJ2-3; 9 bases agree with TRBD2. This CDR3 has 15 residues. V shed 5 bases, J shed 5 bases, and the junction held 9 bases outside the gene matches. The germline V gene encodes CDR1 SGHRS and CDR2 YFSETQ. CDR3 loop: CASSDQRGAGDTQYF. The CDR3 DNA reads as TGCGCCAGCAGTGACCAGCGGGGGGCAGGAGATACGCAGTATTTT.

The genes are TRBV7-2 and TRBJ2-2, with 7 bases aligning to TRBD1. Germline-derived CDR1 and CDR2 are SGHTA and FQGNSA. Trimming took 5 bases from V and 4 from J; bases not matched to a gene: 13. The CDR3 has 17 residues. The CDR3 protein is CASSPHGTVTGTGELFF. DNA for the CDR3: TGTGCCAGCAGCCCTCATGGGACAGTGACAGGCACCGGGGAGCTGTTTTTT.

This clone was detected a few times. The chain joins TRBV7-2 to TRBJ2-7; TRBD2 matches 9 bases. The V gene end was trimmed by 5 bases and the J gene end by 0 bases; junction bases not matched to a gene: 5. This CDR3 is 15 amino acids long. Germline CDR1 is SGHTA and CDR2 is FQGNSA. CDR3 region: CASSGTSPSSYEQYF. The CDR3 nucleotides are TGTGCCAGCAGCGGGACTAGCCCCAGCTCCTACGAGCAGTACTTC.

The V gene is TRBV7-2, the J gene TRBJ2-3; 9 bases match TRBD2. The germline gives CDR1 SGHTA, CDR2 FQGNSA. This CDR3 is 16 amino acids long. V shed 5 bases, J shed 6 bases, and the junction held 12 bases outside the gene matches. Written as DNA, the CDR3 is TGTGCCAGCAGCCCCTCAGGCGGGGGGGCCTGGGATACGCAGTATTTT. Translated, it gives CASSPSGGGAWDTQYF.

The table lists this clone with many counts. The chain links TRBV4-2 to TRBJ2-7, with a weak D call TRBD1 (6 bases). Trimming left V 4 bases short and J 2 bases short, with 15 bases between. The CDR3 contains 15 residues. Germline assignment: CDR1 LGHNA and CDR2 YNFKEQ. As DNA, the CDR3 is TGTGCCAGCAGCCCCGCAGGGGCCGCAGCCTACGAGCAGTACTTC. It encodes CASSPAGAAAYEQYF.

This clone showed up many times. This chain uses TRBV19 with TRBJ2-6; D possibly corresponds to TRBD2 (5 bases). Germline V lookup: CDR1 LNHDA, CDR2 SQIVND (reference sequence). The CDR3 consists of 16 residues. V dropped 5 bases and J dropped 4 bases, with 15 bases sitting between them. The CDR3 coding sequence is TGTGCCAGTAGTCGGGGAGACTATGCCGGGGCCAACGTCCTGACTTTC. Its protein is CASSRGDYAGANVLTF.

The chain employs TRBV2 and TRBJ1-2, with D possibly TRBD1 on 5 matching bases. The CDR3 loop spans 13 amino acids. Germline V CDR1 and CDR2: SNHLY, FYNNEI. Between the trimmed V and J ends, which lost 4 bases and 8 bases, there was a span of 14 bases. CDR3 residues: CASSVWSGGGYTF. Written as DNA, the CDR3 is TGTGCCAGCAGTGTCTGGTCGGGGGGAGGCTACACCTTC.

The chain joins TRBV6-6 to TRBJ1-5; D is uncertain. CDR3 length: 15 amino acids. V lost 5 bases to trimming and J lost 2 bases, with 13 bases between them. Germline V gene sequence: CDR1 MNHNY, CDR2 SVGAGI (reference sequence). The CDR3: CASSLYGSGNQPQHF. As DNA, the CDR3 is TGTGCCAGCAGTCTGTACGGGTCGGGCAATCAGCCCCAGCATTTT.

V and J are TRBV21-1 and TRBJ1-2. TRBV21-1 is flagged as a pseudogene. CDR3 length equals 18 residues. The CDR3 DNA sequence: TGTGCCAGCAGCAAAGTGAGGATGTCGGACTGCTCTAACTATGGCTACACCTTC. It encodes CASSKVRMSDCSNYGYTF.

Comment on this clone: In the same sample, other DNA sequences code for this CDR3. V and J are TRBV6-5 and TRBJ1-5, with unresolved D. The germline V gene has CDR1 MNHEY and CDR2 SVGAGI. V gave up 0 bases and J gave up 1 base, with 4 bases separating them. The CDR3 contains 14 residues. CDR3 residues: CASSYSRSNQPQHF. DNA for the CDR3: TGTGCCAGCAGTTACTCGAGGAGCAATCAGCCCCAGCATTTT.

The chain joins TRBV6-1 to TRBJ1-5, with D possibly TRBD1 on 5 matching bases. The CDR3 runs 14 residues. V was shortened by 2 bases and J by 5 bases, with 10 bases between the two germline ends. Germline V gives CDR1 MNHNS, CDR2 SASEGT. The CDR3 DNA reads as TGTGCCAGCAGTGAATGGGGGGGGGATCAGCCCCAGCATTTT. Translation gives CASSEWGGDQPQHF.

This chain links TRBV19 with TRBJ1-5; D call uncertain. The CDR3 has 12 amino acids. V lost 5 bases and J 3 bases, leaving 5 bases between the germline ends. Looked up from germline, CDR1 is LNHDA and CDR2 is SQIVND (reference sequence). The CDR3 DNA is TGTGCCAGTAGTTTCATCAATCAGCCCCAGCATTTT. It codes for CASSFINQPQHF.

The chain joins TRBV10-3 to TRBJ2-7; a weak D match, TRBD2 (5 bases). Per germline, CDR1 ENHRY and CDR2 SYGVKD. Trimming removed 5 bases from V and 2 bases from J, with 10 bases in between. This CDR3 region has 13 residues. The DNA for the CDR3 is TGTGCCATCAGTCCCTCCGGGACCTACGAGCAGTACTTC. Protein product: CAISPSGTYEQYF.

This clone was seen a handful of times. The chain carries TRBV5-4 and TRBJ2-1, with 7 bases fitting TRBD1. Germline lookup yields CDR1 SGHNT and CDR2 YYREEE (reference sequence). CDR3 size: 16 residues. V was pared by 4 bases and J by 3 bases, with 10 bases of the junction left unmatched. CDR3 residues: CASSHLTGVDYNEQFF. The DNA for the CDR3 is TGTGCCAGCAGCCACCTTACAGGGGTGGACTACAATGAGCAGTTCTTC.

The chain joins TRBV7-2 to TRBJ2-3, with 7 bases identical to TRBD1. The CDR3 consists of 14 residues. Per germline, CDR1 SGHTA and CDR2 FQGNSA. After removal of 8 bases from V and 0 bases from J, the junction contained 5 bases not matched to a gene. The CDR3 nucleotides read TGTGCCAGCGGACTGACAGGGAGCACAGATACGCAGTATTTT. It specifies CASGLTGSTDTQYF.

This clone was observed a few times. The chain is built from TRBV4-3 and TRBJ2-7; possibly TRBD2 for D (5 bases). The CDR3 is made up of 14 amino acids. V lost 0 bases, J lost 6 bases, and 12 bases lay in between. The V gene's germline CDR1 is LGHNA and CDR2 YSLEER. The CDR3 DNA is TGCGCCAGCAGCCAAGATACAGCGGTGGGCGAGCAGTACTTC. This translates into CASSQDTAVGEQYF.

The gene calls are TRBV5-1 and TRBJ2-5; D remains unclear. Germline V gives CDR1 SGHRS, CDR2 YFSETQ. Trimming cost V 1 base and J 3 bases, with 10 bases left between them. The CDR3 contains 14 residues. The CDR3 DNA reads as TGCGCCAGCAGCTTGTTGTCCCCTGAAGAGACCCAGTACTTC. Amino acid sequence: CASSLLSPEETQYF.

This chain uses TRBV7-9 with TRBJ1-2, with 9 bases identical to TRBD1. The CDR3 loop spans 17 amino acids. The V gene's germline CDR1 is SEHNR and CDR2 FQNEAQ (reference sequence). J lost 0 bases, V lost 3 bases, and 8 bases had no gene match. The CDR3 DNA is TGTGCCAGCAGCTTCCCCCGTTGGGACAGGGCTAACTATGGCTACACCTTC. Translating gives CASSFPRWDRANYGYTF. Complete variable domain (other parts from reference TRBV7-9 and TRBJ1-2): DTGVSQNPRHKITKRGQNVTFRCDPISEHNRLYWYRQTLGQGPEFLTYFQNEAQLEKSRLLSDRFSAERPKGSFSTLEIQRTEQGDSAMYLCASSFPRWDRANYGYTFGSGTRLTVV.